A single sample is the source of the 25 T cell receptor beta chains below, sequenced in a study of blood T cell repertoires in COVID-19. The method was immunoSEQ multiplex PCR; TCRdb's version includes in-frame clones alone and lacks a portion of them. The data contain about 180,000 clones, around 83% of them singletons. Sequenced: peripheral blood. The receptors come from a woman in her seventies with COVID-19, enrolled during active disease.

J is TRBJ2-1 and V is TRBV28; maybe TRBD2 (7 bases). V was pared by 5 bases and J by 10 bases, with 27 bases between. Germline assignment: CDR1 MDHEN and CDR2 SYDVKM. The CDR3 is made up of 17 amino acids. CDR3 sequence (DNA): TGTGCCAGCAGTCCCCTCCCCGTTGGGGGGGGCTACAGGGAGCAGTTCTTC. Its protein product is CASSPLPVGGGYREQFF.

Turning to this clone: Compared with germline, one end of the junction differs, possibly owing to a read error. The CDR3 coding sequence is TGTGCCAGCAGCTTAGGGGCAGCAATTATTGCCTATGAGCAGTACTTC. Its translation: CASSLGAAIIAYEQYF. The V call is TRBV11-2, the J call TRBJ2-7; D remains unclear. Germline V CDR1 and CDR2: SGHAT, FQNNGV. The CDR3 has 16 amino acids.

In DNA, the CDR3 is TGTGCCACCAGTGAGCGCAGGGGTACTAGCACAGATACGCAGTATTTT. Amino acids: CATSERRGTSTDTQYF. The V gene is TRBV24-1, the J gene TRBJ2-3; tentative D call: TRBD1 (6 bases). With 4 bases removed from V and 0 bases from J, the gap between germline ends came to 13 bases. In germline, CDR1 is KGHDR, CDR2 SFDVKD. CDR3 size: 16 residues.

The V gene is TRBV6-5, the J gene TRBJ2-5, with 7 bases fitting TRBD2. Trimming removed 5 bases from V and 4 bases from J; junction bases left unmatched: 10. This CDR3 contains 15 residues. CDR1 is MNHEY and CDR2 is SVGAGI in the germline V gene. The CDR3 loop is CASSPQPAGVETQYF. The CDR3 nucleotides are TGTGCCAGCAGTCCCCAACCGGCGGGAGTAGAGACCCAGTACTTC.

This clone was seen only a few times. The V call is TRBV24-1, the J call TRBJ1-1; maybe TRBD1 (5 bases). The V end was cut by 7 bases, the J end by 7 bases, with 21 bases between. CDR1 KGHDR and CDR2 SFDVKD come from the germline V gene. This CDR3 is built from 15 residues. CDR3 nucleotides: TGTGCCACCAGAGGTATGGGGAGGGGACCCTATGAAGCTTTCTTT. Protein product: CATRGMGRGPYEAFF.

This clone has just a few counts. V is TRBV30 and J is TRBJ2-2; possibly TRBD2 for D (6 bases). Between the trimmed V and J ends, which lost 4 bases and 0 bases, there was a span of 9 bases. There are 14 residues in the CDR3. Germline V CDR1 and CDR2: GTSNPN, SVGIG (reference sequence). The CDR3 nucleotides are TGTGCCTGGATCCGCGGGGCGAACACCGGGGAGCTGTTTTTT. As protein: CAWIRGANTGELFF.

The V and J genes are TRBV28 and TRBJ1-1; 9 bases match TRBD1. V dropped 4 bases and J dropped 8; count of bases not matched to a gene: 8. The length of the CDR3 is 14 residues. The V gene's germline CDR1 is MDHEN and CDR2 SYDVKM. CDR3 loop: CASSSTGGAAEAFF. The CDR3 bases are TGTGCCAGCAGTTCTACAGGGGGCGCCGCGGAAGCTTTCTTT. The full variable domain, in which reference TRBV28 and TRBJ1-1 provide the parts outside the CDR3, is DVKVTQSSRYLVKRTGEKVFLECVQDMDHENMFWYRQDPGLGLRLIYFSYDVKMKEKGDIPEGYSVSREKKERFSLILESASTNQTSMYLCASSSTGGAAEAFFGQGTRLTVV.

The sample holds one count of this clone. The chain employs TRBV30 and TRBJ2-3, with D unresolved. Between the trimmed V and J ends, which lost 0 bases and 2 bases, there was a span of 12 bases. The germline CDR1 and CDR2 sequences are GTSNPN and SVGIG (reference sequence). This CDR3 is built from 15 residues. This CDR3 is CAWSVSGYNTDTQYF. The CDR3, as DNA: TGTGCCTGGAGTGTATCCGGTTATAACACAGATACGCAGTATTTT.

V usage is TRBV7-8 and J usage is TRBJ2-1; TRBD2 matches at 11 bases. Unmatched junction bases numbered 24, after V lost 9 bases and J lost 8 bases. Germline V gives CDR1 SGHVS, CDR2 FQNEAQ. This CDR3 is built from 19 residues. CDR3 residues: CASHLGTSALAGVVDEQFF. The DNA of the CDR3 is TGTGCCAGTCACCTTGGGACGTCCGCACTAGCGGGAGTAGTCGATGAGCAGTTCTTC.

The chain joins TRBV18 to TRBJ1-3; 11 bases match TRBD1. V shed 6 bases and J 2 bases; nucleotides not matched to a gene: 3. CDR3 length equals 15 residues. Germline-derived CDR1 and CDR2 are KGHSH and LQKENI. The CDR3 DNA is TGTGCCAGCTCCATGGGACAGGGGGCTGGAAACACCATATATTTT. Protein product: CASSMGQGAGNTIYF. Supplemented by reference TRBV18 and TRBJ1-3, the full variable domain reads NAGVMQNPRHLVRRRGQEARLRCSPMKGHSHVYWYRQLPEEGLKFMVYLQKENIIDESGMPKERFSAEFPKEGPSILRIQQVVRGDSAAYFCASSMGQGAGNTIYFGEGSWLTVV.

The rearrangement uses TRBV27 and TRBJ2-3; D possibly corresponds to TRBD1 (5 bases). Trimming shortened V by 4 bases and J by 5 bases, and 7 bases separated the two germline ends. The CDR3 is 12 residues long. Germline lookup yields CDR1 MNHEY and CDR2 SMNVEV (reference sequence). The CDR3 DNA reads TGTGCCAGCAGTTACACAGGAGATACGCAGTATTTT. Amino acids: CASSYTGDTQYF.

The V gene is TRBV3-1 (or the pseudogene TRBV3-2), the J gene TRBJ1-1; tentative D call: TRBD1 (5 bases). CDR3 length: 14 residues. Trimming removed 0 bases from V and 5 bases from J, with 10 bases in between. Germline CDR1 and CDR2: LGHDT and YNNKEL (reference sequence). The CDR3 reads CASSQESGGTEAFF. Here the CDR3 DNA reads TGTGCCAGCAGCCAAGAATCGGGGGGGACTGAAGCTTTCTTT.

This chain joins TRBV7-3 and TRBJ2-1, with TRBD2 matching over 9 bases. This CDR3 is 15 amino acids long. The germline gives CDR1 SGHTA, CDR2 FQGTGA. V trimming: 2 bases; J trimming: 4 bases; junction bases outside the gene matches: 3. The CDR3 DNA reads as TGTGCCAGCAGCTTAGGGGCGGGAGGGTACAATGAGCAGTTCTTC. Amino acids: CASSLGAGGYNEQFF.

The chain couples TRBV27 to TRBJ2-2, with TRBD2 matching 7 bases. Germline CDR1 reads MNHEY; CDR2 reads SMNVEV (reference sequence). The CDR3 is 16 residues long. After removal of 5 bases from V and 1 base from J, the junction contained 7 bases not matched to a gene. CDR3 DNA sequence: TGTGCCAGCAGTACTAGACTAGCTTGGAACACCGGGGAGCTGTTTTTT. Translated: CASSTRLAWNTGELFF.

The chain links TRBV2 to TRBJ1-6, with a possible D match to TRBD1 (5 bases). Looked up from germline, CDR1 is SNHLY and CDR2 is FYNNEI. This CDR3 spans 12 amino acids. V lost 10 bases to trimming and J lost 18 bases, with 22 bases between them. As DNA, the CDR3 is TGTGCCACCTCCCCTGCAGGGTTGAATCCCCACTTT. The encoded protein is CATSPAGLNPHF.

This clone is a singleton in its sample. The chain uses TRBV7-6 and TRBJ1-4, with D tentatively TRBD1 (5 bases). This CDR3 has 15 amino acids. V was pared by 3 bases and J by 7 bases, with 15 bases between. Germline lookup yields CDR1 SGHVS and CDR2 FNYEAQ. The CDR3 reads CASSFQARVTEKLFF. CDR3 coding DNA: TGTGCCAGCAGCTTCCAGGCCAGGGTTACTGAAAAACTGTTTTTT.

The CDR3 nucleotides read TGCGCCAGCAGCGGGCAGGGGAATGAAAAACTGTTTTTT. This translates into CASSGQGNEKLFF. The rearrangement links TRBV5-1 to TRBJ1-4; the D gene is possibly TRBD1 (6 bases). There are 13 residues in the CDR3. CDR1 and CDR2 (germline): SGHRS, YFSETQ. Trimming took off 4 bases at V and 5 bases at J, with 9 bases between the two ends.

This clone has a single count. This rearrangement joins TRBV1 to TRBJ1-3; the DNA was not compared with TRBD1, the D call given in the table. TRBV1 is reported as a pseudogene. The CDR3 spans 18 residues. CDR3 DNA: TGCACCAGCAGCCAAGAGAAAGAGGCAGGGGGCTCTGGAAACACCATATATTTT. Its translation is CTSSQEKEAGGSGNTIYF.

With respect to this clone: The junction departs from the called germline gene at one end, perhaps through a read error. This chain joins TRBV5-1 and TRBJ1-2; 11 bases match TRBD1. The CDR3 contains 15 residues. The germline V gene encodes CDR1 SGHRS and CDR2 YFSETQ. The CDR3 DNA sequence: TGCGCCAGCAGCCCTGGACAGGGGGCGACGTATGACTACACCTTC. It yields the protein CASSPGQGATYDYTF.

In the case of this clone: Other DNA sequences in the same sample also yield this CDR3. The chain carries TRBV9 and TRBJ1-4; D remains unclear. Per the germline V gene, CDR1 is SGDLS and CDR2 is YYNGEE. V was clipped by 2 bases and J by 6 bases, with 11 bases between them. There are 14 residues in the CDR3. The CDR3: CASSVRVRDEKLFF. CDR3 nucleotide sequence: TGTGCCAGCAGCGTTCGGGTGAGAGATGAAAAACTGTTTTTT.

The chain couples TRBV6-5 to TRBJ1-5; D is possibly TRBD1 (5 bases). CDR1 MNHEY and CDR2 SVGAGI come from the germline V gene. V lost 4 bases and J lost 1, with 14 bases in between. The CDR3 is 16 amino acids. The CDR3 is CASSSSSGGSNQPQHF. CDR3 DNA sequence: TGTGCCAGCAGTTCGTCGAGTGGGGGGAGCAATCAGCCCCAGCATTTT.

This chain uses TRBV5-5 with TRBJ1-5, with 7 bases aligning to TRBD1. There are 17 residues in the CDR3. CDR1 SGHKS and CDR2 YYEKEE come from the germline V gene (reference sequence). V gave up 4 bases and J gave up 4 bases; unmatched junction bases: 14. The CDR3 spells CASSPAGTARGNQPQHF. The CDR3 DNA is TGTGCCAGCAGCCCAGCCGGGACAGCCCGCGGGAATCAGCCCCAGCATTTT.

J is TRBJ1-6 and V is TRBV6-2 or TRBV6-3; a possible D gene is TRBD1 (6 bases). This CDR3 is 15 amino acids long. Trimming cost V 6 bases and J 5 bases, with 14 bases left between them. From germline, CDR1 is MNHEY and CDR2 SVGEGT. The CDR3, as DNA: TGTGCCAGCAGCTCCGGGACAATCGATAATTCACCCCTCCACTTT. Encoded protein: CASSSGTIDNSPLHF.

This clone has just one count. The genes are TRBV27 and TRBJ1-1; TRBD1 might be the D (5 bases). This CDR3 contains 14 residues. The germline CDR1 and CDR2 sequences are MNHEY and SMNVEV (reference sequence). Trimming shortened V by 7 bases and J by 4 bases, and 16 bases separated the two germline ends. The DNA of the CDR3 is TGTGCCAGCAATTCATACTCGGGGGGCACTGAAGCTTTCTTT. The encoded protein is CASNSYSGGTEAFF.

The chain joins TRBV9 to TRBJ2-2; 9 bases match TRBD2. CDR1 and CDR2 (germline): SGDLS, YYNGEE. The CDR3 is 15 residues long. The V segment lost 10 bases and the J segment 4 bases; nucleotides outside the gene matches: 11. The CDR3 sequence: CAGSSGKESTGELFF. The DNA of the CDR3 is TGTGCCGGGTCTAGCGGGAAGGAGAGCACCGGGGAGCTGTTTTTT.